The 23 T cell receptor beta chains below come from one sample, sequenced in a study of technical replicates of blood from several donors. Sequencing used immunoSEQ multiplex PCR; TCRdb keeps in-frame clones, though not all of them. The repertoire holds some 67,000 clones, 95% to 98% seen once, with roughly 0.15% in the top ten. The sequenced material came from T cells isolated from PBMCs. These receptors were taken from a human donor in good health.

This clone was seen a single time. This chain connects TRBV6-6 to TRBJ1-6; 10 positions match TRBD1. The CDR3 extends over 14 amino acids. V gave up 7 bases and J gave up 7 bases; unmatched junction bases: 4. Germline V gene sequence: CDR1 MNHNY, CDR2 SVGAGI (reference sequence). The CDR3, as DNA: TGTGCCAGCACCCGGGACAGGGGCAATTCACCCCTCCACTTT. This translates into CASTRDRGNSPLHF.

V is TRBV2 and J is TRBJ1-5; D may be TRBD1 (6 bases). Germline loops: CDR1 SNHLY, CDR2 FYNNEI. The CDR3 length is 15 residues. The ends were cut back, 6 bases at V and 1 base at J, with 13 bases in the middle. The CDR3 loop is CASREKQGSNQPQHF. The CDR3 coding sequence is TGTGCCAGCAGGGAAAAACAGGGAAGCAATCAGCCCCAGCATTTT.

V is TRBV6-5 and J is TRBJ2-1; the match to TRBD2 covers 11 bases. With 4 bases clipped from V and 8 bases from J, the junction kept 7 bases outside the gene matches. CDR3 length equals 15 residues. Germline values: CDR1 MNHEY, CDR2 SVGAGI. For the CDR3, the DNA is TGTGCCAGCAGTTCCCTTAGCGGGAGGGCCGATGAGCAGTTCTTC. This gives the protein CASSSLSGRADEQFF.

The V call is TRBV5-1, the J call TRBJ2-7, with 9 positions matching TRBD1. Looked up from germline, CDR1 is SGHRS and CDR2 is YFSETQ. The CDR3 has 16 amino acids. The J segment lost 6 bases and the V segment lost 0 bases, leaving 10 bases of the junction unmatched. This chain's CDR3 is CASSLDTGQGGSEQYF. In DNA form, the CDR3 reads TGCGCCAGCAGCTTGGACACGGGACAGGGAGGCTCCGAGCAGTACTTC. Using reference TRBV5-1 and TRBJ2-7 for the parts outside the CDR3, the full variable domain is KAGVTQTPRYLIKTRGQQVTLSCSPISGHRSVSWYQQTPGQGLQFLFEYFSETQRNKGNFPGRFSGRQFSNSRSEMNVSTLELGDSALYLCASSLDTGQGGSEQYFGPGTRLTVT.

This chain joins TRBV18 and TRBJ2-5; maybe TRBD2 (6 bases). Germline CDR1 and CDR2: KGHSH and LQKENI. Deletions cut 3 bases from V and 0 bases from J, with 17 bases between. This CDR3 region has 17 residues. The CDR3 region is CASSPRTTISHQETQYF. The CDR3 region has the DNA TGTGCCAGCTCACCTAGGACTACGATATCCCACCAAGAGACCCAGTACTTC.

The rearrangement uses TRBV13 and TRBJ1-1; D gene unclear. CDR1 is PRHDT and CDR2 is FYEKMQ in the germline V gene (reference sequence). Between the trimmed V and J ends, which lost 5 bases and 5 bases, there was a span of 15 bases. The CDR3 extends over 14 amino acids. CDR3 nucleotides: TGTGCCAGCAGCCTTTATGACGGGAGAACTGAAGCTTTCTTT. This sequence encodes CASSLYDGRTEAFF. Complete variable domain (other parts from reference TRBV13 and TRBJ1-1): AAGVIQSPRHLIKEKRETATLKCYPIPRHDTVYWYQQGPGQDPQFLISFYEKMQSDKGSIPDRFSAQQFSDYHSELNMSSLELGDSALYFCASSLYDGRTEAFFGQGTRLTVV.

The J gene is TRBJ2-4, the V gene TRBV5-1; tentatively, D is TRBD2 (6 bases). The CDR3 consists of 14 residues. Between the trimmed V and J ends, which lost 2 bases and 5 bases, there was a span of 11 bases. The germline V gene encodes CDR1 SGHRS and CDR2 YFSETQ. The CDR3 spells CASSFGGLENIQYF. The CDR3 DNA sequence: TGCGCCAGCAGCTTTGGGGGGTTGGAAAACATTCAGTACTTC.

The J gene is TRBJ1-2, the V gene TRBV2; 8 bases map to TRBD1. The ends lost 7 bases at V and 6 bases at J; junction bases unmatched: 10. This CDR3 contains 14 residues. The V gene's germline CDR1 is SNHLY and CDR2 FYNNEI. DNA for the CDR3: TGTGCCAGCAACGGTTGGCAGGGGGCGGATGGCTACACCTTC. It yields the protein CASNGWQGADGYTF.

The J gene is TRBJ2-7, the V gene TRBV6-5; no reliable D call. Trimming shortened V by 2 bases and J by 10 bases, and 15 bases separated the two germline ends. CDR3 length equals 13 residues. Germline V gene lookup returns CDR1 MNHEY and CDR2 SVGAGI. CDR3 protein: CASSYNGGRQQYF. The CDR3 DNA sequence: TGTGCCAGCAGTTACAATGGCGGTCGGCAACAGTACTTC.

The CDR3 sequence is CASSHLRGAVYNSPLHF. As DNA, the CDR3 is TGTGCCAGCAGCCACCTCAGGGGCGCCGTCTATAATTCACCCCTCCACTTT. The chain couples TRBV14 to TRBJ1-6, with a weak D call TRBD1 (6 bases). The V gene lost 3 bases and the J gene lost 3 bases, with 15 bases spanning the gap. Germline V CDR1 and CDR2: SGHDN, FVKESK. The CDR3 length is 17 residues.

V is TRBV28 and J is TRBJ1-2; D gene ambiguous. Germline CDR1 reads MDHEN; CDR2 reads SYDVKM. V was shortened by 6 bases and J by 2 bases, with 19 bases between the two germline ends. The CDR3 covers 16 residues. The CDR3 sequence: CASSFRGFLANYGYTF. The CDR3 DNA reads as TGTGCCAGCAGCTTTCGGGGTTTTTTGGCAAACTATGGCTACACCTTC.

This chain joins TRBV4-1 and TRBJ2-2, with 11 bases lining up with TRBD2. From germline, CDR1 is MGHRA and CDR2 YSYEKL. The CDR3 runs 15 residues. With V trimmed by 1 base and J by 5 bases, 0 bases remained unmatched. The CDR3 sequence: CASSQGLAGTGELFF. In nucleotides, the CDR3 is TGCGCCAGCAGCCAAGGACTAGCGGGGACCGGGGAGCTGTTTTTT.

The rearrangement links TRBV5-6 to TRBJ1-1; a weak D match, TRBD1 (6 bases). CDR1 is SGHDT, CDR2 YYEEEE, per germline. The CDR3 spans 11 residues. Trimming shortened V by 0 bases and J by 14 bases, and 11 bases separated the two germline ends. As DNA, the CDR3 is TGTGCCAGCAGCTTGGTCTGGGACACCTTCTTT. Translation gives CASSLVWDTFF. The full variable domain, with the rest looked up from reference TRBV5-6 and TRBJ1-1, is DAGVTQSPTHLIKTRGQQVTLRCSPKSGHDTVSWYQQALGQGPQFIFQYYEEEERQRGNFPDRFSGHQFPNYSSELNVNALLLGDSALYLCASSLVWDTFFGQGTRLTVV.

The V gene is TRBV14, the J gene TRBJ2-1; D unresolved. CDR3 length: 15 residues. Germline values: CDR1 SGHDN, CDR2 FVKESK. V lost 5 bases and J lost 1, with 12 bases in between. Here the CDR3 DNA reads TGTGCCAGCAGCTGGGCTTGGTCTTCCTACAATGAGCAGTTCTTC. This sequence encodes CASSWAWSSYNEQFF.

This clone was seen just once. This chain joins TRBV9 and TRBJ2-5, with D maybe TRBD1 (5 bases). Trimming took 0 bases from V and 2 from J, leaving 11 bases between them. The germline gives CDR1 SGDLS, CDR2 YYNGEE. This CDR3 region has 15 residues. The CDR3: CASSVGPTGQETQYF. The DNA for the CDR3 is TGTGCCAGCAGCGTAGGCCCTACAGGACAAGAGACCCAGTACTTC.

This clone was picked up one time. The chain has TRBV29-1 and TRBJ2-5; unclear D gene. V was shortened by 4 bases and J by 2 bases, with 11 bases between the two germline ends. The CDR3 is 13 amino acids. Germline assignment: CDR1 SQVTM and CDR2 ANQGSEA. CDR3 amino acids: CSVGVPPQETQYF. The CDR3 DNA is TGCAGCGTTGGTGTCCCCCCGCAAGAGACCCAGTACTTC.

The V and J genes are TRBV9 and TRBJ1-1; D gene ambiguous. V lost 3 bases to trimming and J lost 2 bases, with 11 bases between them. Looked up from germline, CDR1 is SGDLS and CDR2 is YYNGEE. The CDR3 totals 14 residues. CDR3 bases: TGTGCCAGCAGCGCGGCCGGGAGAAACACTGAAGCTTTCTTT. As protein: CASSAAGRNTEAFF.

The gene calls are TRBV19 and TRBJ2-7; the D gene is possibly TRBD2 (5 bases). V dropped 1 base and J dropped 3 bases, with 7 bases sitting between them. The CDR3 covers 13 residues. Germline V gives CDR1 LNHDA, CDR2 SQIVND (reference sequence). CDR3 sequence reads: CASSIAEGYEQYF. Here the CDR3 DNA reads TGTGCCAGTAGTATAGCAGAGGGCTACGAGCAGTACTTC.

The chain joins TRBV29-1 to TRBJ1-1; D perhaps matches TRBD1 (6 bases). This CDR3 is built from 14 residues. CDR1 is SQVTM and CDR2 is ANQGSEA in the germline V gene. V lost 3 bases, J lost 3 bases, and 14 bases lay in between. CDR3 in amino acids: CSVENRVLDTEAFF. DNA of the CDR3: TGCAGCGTTGAGAACAGGGTATTGGACACTGAAGCTTTCTTT.

The chain joins TRBV5-1 to TRBJ2-3; TRBD2 aligns across 10 bases. CDR3 length: 14 residues. Trimming at V came to 7 bases and at J to 2 bases, leaving 4 bases not matched to a gene. Germline V gene sequence: CDR1 SGHRS, CDR2 YFSETQ. CDR3 residues: CASRTSGDTDTQYF. The CDR3 DNA follows: TGCGCCAGCCGTACTAGCGGGGACACAGATACGCAGTATTTT.

The chain combines TRBV15 with TRBJ2-5, with D perhaps TRBD1 (6 bases). V lost 0 bases to trimming and J lost 3 bases, with 14 bases between them. The CDR3 extends over 16 amino acids. CDR1 LNHNV and CDR2 YYDKDF come from the germline V gene (reference sequence). DNA of the CDR3: TGTGCCACCAGCAGAGATGGGTCCACAGGGAAAGAGACCCAGTACTTC. This translates into CATSRDGSTGKETQYF.

The chain employs TRBV10-2 and TRBJ1-2; 8 bases align to TRBD1. This CDR3 has 14 residues. Unmatched junction bases numbered 1, after V lost 1 base and J lost 3 bases. Germline CDR1 is WSHSY and CDR2 is SAAADI. This CDR3 reads CASSELQGDYGYTF. The CDR3, as DNA: TGCGCCAGCAGTGAGTTACAGGGGGACTATGGCTACACCTTC.

This chain connects TRBV5-1 to TRBJ2-3; the match to TRBD1 covers 7 bases. Germline loops: CDR1 SGHRS, CDR2 YFSETQ. The CDR3 runs 14 residues. The V gene end was trimmed by 0 bases and the J gene end by 4 bases; junction bases not matched to a gene: 2. The CDR3 reads CASSLEGAPDTQYF. CDR3 DNA sequence: TGCGCCAGCAGCTTGGAGGGGGCCCCAGATACGCAGTATTTT. Variable domain in full (rest from reference TRBV5-1 and TRBJ2-3): KAGVTQTPRYLIKTRGQQVTLSCSPISGHRSVSWYQQTPGQGLQFLFEYFSETQRNKGNFPGRFSGRQFSNSRSEMNVSTLELGDSALYLCASSLEGAPDTQYFGPGTRLTVL.